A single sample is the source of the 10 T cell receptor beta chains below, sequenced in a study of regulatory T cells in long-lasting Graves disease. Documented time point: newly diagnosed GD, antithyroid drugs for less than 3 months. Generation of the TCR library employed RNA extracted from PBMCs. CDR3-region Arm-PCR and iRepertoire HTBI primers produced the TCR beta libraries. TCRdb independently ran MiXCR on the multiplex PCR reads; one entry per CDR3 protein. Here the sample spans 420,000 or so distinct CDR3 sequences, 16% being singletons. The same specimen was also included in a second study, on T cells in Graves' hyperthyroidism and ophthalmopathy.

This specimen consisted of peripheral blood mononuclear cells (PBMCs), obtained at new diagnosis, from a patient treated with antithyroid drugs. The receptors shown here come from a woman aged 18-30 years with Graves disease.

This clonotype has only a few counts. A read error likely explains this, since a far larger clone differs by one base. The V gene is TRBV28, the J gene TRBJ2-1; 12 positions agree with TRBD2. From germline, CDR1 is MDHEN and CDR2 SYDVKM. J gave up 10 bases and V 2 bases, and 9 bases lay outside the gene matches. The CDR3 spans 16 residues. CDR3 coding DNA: TGTGCCAGCAGTTTAGGACTAGCGGGGAAGACCTACGAGCAGTTCTTC. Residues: CASSLGLAGKTYEQFF.

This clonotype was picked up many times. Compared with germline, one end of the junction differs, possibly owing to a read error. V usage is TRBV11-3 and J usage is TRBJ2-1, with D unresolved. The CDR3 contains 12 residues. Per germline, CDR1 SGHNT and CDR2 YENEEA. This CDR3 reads CVSSSDYNEQFF. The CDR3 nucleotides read TGTGTCAGCAGTTCTGATTACAATGAGCAGTTCTTC.

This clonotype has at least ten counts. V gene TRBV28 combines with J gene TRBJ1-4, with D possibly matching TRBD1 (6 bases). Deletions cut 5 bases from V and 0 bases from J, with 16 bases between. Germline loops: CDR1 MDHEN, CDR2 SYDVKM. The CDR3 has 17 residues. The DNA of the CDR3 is TGTGCCAGCAGTACACAGGGCCTCGGCGCAACTAATGAAAAACTGTTTTTT. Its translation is CASSTQGLGATNEKLFF.

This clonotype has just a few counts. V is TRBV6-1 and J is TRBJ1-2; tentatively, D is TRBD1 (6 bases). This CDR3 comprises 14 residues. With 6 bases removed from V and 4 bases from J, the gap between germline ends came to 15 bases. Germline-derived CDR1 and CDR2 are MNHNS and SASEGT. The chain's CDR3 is CASRETGGGYGYTF. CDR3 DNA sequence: TGTGCCAGCAGAGAGACAGGAGGGGGCTATGGCTACACCTTC.

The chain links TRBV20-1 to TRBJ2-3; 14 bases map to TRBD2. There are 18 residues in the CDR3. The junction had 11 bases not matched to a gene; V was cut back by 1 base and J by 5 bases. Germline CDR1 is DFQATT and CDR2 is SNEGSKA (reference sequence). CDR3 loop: CSARGGPGLAGVGDTQYF. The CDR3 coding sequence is TGCAGTGCTAGAGGAGGGCCGGGACTAGCGGGAGTGGGAGATACGCAGTATTTT.

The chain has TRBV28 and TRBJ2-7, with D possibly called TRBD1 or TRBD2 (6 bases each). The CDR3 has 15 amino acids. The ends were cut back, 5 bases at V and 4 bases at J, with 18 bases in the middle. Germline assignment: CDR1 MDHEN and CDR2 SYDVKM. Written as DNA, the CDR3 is TGTGCCAGCAGTCCAGGGGCGGGAAGTGGTTACGAGCAGTACTTC. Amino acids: CASSPGAGSGYEQYF. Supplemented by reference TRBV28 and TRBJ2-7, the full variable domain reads DVKVTQSSRYLVKRTGEKVFLECVQDMDHENMFWYRQDPGLGLRLIYFSYDVKMKEKGDIPEGYSVSREKKERFSLILESASTNQTSMYLCASSPGAGSGYEQYFGPGTRLTVT.

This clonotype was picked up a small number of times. The CDR3 loop is CATSGLQGGSTDTQYF. CDR3 DNA: TGTGCCACCAGTGGCCTACAGGGAGGGAGCACAGATACGCAGTATTTT. This chain uses TRBV24-1 with TRBJ2-3; weak D call: TRBD2 (7 bases). V gave up 5 bases and J gave up 0 bases, with 14 bases separating them. Germline assignment: CDR1 KGHDR and CDR2 SFDVKD. The CDR3 is made up of 16 amino acids.

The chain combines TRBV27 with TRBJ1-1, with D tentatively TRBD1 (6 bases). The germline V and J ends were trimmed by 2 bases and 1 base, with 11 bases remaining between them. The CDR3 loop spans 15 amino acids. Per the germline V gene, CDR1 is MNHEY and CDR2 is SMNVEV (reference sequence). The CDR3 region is CASSLGGPGNTEAFF. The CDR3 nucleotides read TGTGCCAGCAGTTTAGGGGGGCCCGGGAACACTGAAGCTTTCTTT.

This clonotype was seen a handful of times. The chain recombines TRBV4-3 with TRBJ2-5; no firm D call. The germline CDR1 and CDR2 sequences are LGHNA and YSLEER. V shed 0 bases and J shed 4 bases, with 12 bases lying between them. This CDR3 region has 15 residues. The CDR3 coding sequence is TGCGCCAGCAGCCAAGAGGCTAGTGTAAGAGAGACCCAGTACTTC. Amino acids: CASSQEASVRETQYF.

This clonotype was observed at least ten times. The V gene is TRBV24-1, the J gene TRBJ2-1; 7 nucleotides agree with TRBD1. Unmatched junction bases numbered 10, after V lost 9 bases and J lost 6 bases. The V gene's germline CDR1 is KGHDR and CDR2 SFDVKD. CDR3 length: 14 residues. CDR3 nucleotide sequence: TGTGCCACCGCCGGGACAGACATTTCCAATGAGCAGTTCTTC. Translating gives CATAGTDISNEQFF.